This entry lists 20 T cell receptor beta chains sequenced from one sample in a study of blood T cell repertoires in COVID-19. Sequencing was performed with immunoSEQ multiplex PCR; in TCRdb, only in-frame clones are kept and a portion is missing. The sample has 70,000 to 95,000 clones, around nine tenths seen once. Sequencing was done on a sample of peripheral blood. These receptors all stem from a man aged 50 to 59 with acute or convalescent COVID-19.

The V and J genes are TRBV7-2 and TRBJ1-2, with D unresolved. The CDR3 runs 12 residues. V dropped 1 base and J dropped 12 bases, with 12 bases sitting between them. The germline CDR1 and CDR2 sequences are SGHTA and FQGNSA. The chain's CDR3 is CASSLVGPYHTF. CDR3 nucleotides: TGTGCCAGCAGCTTAGTCGGTCCTTATCACACCTTC.

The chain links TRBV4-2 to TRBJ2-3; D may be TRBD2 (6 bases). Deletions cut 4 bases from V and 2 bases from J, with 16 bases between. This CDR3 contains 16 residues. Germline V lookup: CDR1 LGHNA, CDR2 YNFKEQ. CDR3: CASSPGGVANTDTQYF. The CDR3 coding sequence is TGTGCCAGCAGCCCCGGCGGGGTTGCCAACACAGATACGCAGTATTTT.

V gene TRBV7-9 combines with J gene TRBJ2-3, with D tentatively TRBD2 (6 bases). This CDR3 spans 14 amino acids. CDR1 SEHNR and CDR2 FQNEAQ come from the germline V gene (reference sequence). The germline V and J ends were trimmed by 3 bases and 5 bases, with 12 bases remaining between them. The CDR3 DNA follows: TGTGCCAGCAGCTTCCCAGGGAGGAGAGATACGCAGTATTTT. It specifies CASSFPGRRDTQYF.

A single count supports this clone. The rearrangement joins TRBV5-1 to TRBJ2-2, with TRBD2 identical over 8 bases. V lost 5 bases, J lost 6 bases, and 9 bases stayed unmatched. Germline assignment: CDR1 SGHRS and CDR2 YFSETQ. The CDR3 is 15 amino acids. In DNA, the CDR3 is TGCGCCAGCAGATCTACCGGGACTAGGGCCGGGGAGCTGTTTTTT. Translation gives CASRSTGTRAGELFF.

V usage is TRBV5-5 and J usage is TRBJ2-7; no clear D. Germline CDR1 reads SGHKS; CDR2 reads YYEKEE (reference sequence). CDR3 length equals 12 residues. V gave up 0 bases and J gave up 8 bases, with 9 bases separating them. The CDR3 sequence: CASSLEGVKQYF. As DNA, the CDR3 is TGTGCCAGCAGCTTGGAAGGAGTGAAGCAGTACTTC.

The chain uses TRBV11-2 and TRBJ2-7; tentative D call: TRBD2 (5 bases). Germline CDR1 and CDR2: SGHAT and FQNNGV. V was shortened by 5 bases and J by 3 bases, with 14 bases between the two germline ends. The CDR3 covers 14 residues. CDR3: CASSPEGASYEQYF. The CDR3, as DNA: TGTGCCAGCAGCCCTGAGGGCGCGAGCTACGAGCAGTACTTC.

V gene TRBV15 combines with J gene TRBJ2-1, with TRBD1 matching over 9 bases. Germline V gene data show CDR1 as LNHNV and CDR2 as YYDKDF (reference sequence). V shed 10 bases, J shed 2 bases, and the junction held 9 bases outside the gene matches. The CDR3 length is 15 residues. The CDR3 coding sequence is TGTGCCAGTTCTCCGGGACAGGGTACCTACAATGAGCAGTTCTTC. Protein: CASSPGQGTYNEQFF.

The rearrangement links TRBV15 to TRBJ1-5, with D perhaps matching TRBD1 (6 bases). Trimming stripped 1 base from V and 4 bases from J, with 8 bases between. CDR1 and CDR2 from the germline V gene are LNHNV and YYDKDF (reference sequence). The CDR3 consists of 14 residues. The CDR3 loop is CATSRGGGNQPQHF. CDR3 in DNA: TGTGCCACCAGCAGAGGAGGGGGAAATCAGCCCCAGCATTTT. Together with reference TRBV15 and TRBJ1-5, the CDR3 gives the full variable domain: DAMVIQNPRYQVTQFGKPVTLSCSQTLNHNVMYWYQQKSSQAPKLLFHYYDKDFNNEADTPDNFQSRRPNTSFCFLDIRSPGLGDTAMYLCATSRGGGNQPQHFGDGTRLSIL.

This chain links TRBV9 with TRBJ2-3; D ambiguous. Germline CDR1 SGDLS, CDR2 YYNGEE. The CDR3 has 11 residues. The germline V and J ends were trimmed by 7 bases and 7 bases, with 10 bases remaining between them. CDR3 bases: TGTGCCAGCCGCCTTGAGAATACGCAGTATTTT. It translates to CASRLENTQYF.

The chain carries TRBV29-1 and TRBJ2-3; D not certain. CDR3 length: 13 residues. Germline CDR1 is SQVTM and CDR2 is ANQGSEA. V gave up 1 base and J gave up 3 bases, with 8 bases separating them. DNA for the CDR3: TGCAGCGTTGAAGTTTTCGGGACAGATACGCAGTATTTT. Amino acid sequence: CSVEVFGTDTQYF.

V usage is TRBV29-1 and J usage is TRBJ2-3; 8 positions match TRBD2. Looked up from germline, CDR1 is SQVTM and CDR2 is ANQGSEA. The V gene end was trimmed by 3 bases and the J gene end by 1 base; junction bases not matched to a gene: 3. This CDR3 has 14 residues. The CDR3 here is CSVETSEGTDTQYF. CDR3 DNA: TGCAGCGTTGAGACTAGCGAGGGCACAGATACGCAGTATTTT.

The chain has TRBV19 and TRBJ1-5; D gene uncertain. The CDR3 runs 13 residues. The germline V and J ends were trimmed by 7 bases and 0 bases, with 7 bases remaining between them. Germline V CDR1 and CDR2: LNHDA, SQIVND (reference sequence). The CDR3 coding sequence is TGTGCCAGTAAGGCGGATAGCAATCAGCCCCAGCATTTT. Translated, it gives CASKADSNQPQHF.

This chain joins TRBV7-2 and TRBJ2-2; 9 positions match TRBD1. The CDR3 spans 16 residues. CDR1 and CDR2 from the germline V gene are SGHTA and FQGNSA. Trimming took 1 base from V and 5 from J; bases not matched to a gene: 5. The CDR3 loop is CASSLGGTGTTGELFF. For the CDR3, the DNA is TGTGCCAGCAGCTTAGGAGGGACAGGGACAACCGGGGAGCTGTTTTTT.

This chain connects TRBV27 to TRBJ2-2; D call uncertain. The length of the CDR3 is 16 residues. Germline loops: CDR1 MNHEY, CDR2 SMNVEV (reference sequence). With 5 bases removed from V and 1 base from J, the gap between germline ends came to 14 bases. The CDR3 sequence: CASSKIWAENTGELFF. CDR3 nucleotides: TGTGCCAGCAGTAAGATCTGGGCAGAGAACACCGGGGAGCTGTTTTTT.

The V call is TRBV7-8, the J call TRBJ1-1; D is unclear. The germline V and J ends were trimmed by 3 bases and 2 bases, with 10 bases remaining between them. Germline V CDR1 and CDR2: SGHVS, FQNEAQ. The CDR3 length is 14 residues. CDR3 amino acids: CASSFQTGNTEAFF. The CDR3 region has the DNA TGTGCCAGCAGCTTCCAGACGGGAAACACTGAAGCTTTCTTT. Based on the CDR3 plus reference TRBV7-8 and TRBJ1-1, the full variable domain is GAGVSQSPRYKVAKRGQDVALRCDPISGHVSLFWYQQALGQGPEFLTYFQNEAQLDKSGLPSDRFFAERPEGSVSTLKIQRTQQEDSAVYLCASSFQTGNTEAFFGQGTRLTVV.

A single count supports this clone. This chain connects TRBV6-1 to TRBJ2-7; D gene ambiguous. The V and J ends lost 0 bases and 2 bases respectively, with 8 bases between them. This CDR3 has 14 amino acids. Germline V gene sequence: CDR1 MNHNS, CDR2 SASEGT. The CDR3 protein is CASSEAFRAYEQYV. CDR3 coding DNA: TGTGCCAGCAGTGAAGCGTTTCGGGCCTACGAGCAGTACGTC.

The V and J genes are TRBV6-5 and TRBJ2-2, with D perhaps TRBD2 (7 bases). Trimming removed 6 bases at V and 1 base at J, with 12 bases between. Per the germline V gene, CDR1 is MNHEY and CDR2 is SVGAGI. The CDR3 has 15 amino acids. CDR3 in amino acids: CASRGEGVNTGELFF. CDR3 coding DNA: TGTGCCAGCAGGGGGGAGGGGGTGAACACCGGGGAGCTGTTTTTT.

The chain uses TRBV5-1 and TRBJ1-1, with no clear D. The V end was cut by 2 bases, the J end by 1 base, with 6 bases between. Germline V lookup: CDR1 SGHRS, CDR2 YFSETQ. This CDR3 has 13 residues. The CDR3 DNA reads TGCGCCAGCAGCTTTACGGGGAACACTGAAGCTTTCTTT. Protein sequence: CASSFTGNTEAFF.

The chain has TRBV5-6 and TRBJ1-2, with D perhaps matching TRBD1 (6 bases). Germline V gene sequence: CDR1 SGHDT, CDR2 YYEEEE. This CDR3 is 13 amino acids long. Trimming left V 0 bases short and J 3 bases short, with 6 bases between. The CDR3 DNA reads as TGTGCCAGCAGCTTGGGGACAGACTATGGCTACACCTTC. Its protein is CASSLGTDYGYTF.

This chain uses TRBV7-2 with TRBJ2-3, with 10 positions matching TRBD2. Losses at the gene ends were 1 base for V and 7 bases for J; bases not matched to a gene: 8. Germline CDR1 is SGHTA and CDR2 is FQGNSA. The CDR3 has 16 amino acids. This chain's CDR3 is CASSLDSGGATNTQYF. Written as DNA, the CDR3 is TGTGCCAGCAGCTTAGACAGCGGGGGGGCTACAAATACGCAGTATTTT.